This entry lists 23 T cell receptor beta chains sequenced from one sample in a study of PD-1 blockade in classical Hodgkin lymphoma. No patient escaped relapse after autologous stem cell transplantation, and brentuximab vedotin exposure varied. Assay: immunoSEQ multiplex PCR; the TCRdb copy retains only in-frame clones and omits some. The data hold about 110,000 clones, with 80% to 90% observed a single time. This sample comprised peripheral blood mononuclear cells (PBMCs), obtained before the second cycle of nivolumab. These receptor sequences come from a human donor with classical Hodgkin lymphoma.

V and J are TRBV5-1 and TRBJ2-5; TRBD2 might be the D (5 bases). The ends were cut back, 2 bases at V and 5 bases at J, with 10 bases in the middle. The CDR3 contains 13 residues. In germline, CDR1 is SGHRS, CDR2 YFSETQ. CDR3 bases: TGCGCCAGCAGCTTTGAGGGCGGGGAGACCCAGTACTTC. It codes for CASSFEGGETQYF.

This chain uses TRBV5-1 with TRBJ2-5; the match to TRBD2 covers 10 bases. The V segment lost 4 bases and the J segment 1 base; nucleotides outside the gene matches: 4. CDR3 length equals 15 residues. Germline-derived CDR1 and CDR2 are SGHRS and YFSETQ. As DNA, the CDR3 is TGCGCCAGCAGCACACTAGCGGGGACCCAAGAGACCCAGTACTTC. Its protein is CASSTLAGTQETQYF. The full variable domain, its missing parts supplied by reference TRBV5-1 and TRBJ2-5, is KAGVTQTPRYLIKTRGQQVTLSCSPISGHRSVSWYQQTPGQGLQFLFEYFSETQRNKGNFPGRFSGRQFSNSRSEMNVSTLELGDSALYLCASSTLAGTQETQYFGPGTRLLVL.

V and J are TRBV29-1 and TRBJ1-2; possibly TRBD1 for D (5 bases). This CDR3 has 13 amino acids. CDR1 is SQVTM, CDR2 ANQGSEA, per germline. Trimming cost V 7 bases and J 3 bases, with 15 bases left between them. For the CDR3, the DNA is TGCAGCGCTAGGGACGGCCGGTACTATGGCTACACCTTC. Translation: CSARDGRYYGYTF.

The rearrangement links TRBV7-9 to TRBJ1-1, with TRBD1 identical over 7 bases. J gave up 1 base and V 4 bases, and 3 bases lay outside the gene matches. The germline CDR1 and CDR2 sequences are SEHNR and FQNEAQ (reference sequence). The CDR3 consists of 14 residues. The DNA for the CDR3 is TGTGCCAGCAGCTCAGGACAGGCGAACACTGAAGCTTTCTTT. Protein sequence: CASSSGQANTEAFF.

The chain links TRBV28 to TRBJ1-1; unclear D gene. Between the trimmed V and J ends, which lost 6 bases and 2 bases, there was a span of 25 bases. CDR3 size: 18 residues. Germline-derived CDR1 and CDR2 are MDHEN and SYDVKM. The CDR3 sequence: CASRLPSGERVYNTEAFF. The CDR3 nucleotides are TGTGCCAGCAGACTCCCCAGTGGAGAGAGAGTTTATAACACTGAAGCTTTCTTT.

This clone was observed once. The gene calls are TRBV7-9 and TRBJ2-1; D is uncertain. Germline-derived CDR1 and CDR2 are SEHNR and FQNEAQ (reference sequence). V gave up 5 bases and J gave up 4 bases, with 12 bases separating them. The CDR3 sequence is 14 residues long. This CDR3 reads CASSLGSPYNEQFF. DNA for the CDR3: TGTGCCAGCAGCCTGGGGTCCCCGTACAATGAGCAGTTCTTC. The whole variable domain, remainder taken from reference TRBV7-9 and TRBJ2-1, is DTGVSQNPRHKITKRGQNVTFRCDPISEHNRLYWYRQTLGQGPEFLTYFQNEAQLEKSRLLSDRFSAERPKGSFSTLEIQRTEQGDSAMYLCASSLGSPYNEQFFGPGTRLTVL.

This chain joins TRBV27 and TRBJ2-1; possible D gene TRBD1, 5 bases. Trimming left V 7 bases short and J 4 bases short, with 17 bases between. Per the germline V gene, CDR1 is MNHEY and CDR2 is SMNVEV (reference sequence). There are 15 residues in the CDR3. The CDR3: CASKQETTFYNEQFF. DNA of the CDR3: TGTGCCAGCAAACAGGAAACAACTTTTTACAATGAGCAGTTCTTC.

This clone was observed a handful of times. The CDR3, as DNA: TGTGCCAGCAGGGGGGACGGCGTCTACGAGCAGTACTTC. Translated: CASRGDGVYEQYF. The chain carries TRBV2 and TRBJ2-7, with D possibly called TRBD1 or TRBD2 (5 bases each). The CDR3 is made up of 13 amino acids. Germline assignment: CDR1 SNHLY and CDR2 FYNNEI. The V gene lost 6 bases and the J gene lost 3 bases, with 12 bases spanning the gap.

The chain uses TRBV28 and TRBJ2-3; D gene unclear. The CDR3 is 13 residues long. Germline assignment: CDR1 MDHEN and CDR2 SYDVKM. V lost 5 bases, J lost 3 bases, and 9 bases lay in between. DNA for the CDR3: TGTGCCAGCAGTCCTCTGGGAACAGATACGCAGTATTTT. Translating gives CASSPLGTDTQYF.

This rearrangement joins TRBV28 to TRBJ1-5; 8 bases line up with TRBD1. The V and J ends lost 6 bases and 5 bases, in that order; junction bases with no gene match: 15. The CDR3 runs 17 residues. The germline V gene encodes CDR1 MDHEN and CDR2 SYDVKM. This CDR3 is CASSPLHRGGRDQPQHF. DNA of the CDR3: TGTGCCAGCAGCCCCTTACACAGGGGGGGGAGGGATCAGCCCCAGCATTTT.

The chain carries TRBV4-1 and TRBJ1-1, with 11 bases aligning to TRBD1. The ends lost 3 bases at V and 0 bases at J; junction bases unmatched: 3. The germline CDR1 and CDR2 sequences are MGHRA and YSYEKL. The CDR3 is 16 amino acids. This CDR3 is CASSQGQGVMNTEAFF. The CDR3 DNA reads as TGCGCCAGCAGCCAGGGACAGGGGGTCATGAACACTGAAGCTTTCTTT.

The rearrangement uses TRBV9 and TRBJ2-3, with a possible D match to TRBD1 (5 bases). V gave up 3 bases and J gave up 6 bases, with 14 bases separating them. Germline V gene data show CDR1 as SGDLS and CDR2 as YYNGEE. This CDR3 is built from 14 residues. CDR3 nucleotides: TGTGCCAGCAGCGCAGGGCGGAGTGCGGATACGCAGTATTTT. Amino acid sequence: CASSAGRSADTQYF. Together with reference TRBV9 and TRBJ2-3, the CDR3 gives the full variable domain: DSGVTQTPKHLITATGQRVTLRCSPRSGDLSVYWYQQSLDQGLQFLIQYYNGEERAKGNILERFSAQQFPDLHSELNLSSLELGDSALYFCASSAGRSADTQYFGPGTRLTVL.

The V gene is TRBV28, the J gene TRBJ2-7; TRBD2 matches 9 bases. The CDR3 length is 15 residues. V lost 2 bases and J lost 2; bases outside the gene matches: 4. The germline CDR1 and CDR2 sequences are MDHEN and SYDVKM. CDR3 coding DNA: TGTGCCAGCAGTTTACGGCTAGCGGGACCCTACGAGCAGTACTTC. It translates to CASSLRLAGPYEQYF.

This clone turned up a few times. This chain uses TRBV7-9 with TRBJ1-1, with D possibly matching TRBD1 (6 bases). Germline V CDR1 and CDR2: SEHNR, FQNEAQ (reference sequence). Trimming removed 1 base at V and 6 bases at J, with 12 bases between. The CDR3 loop spans 14 amino acids. The CDR3 reads CASSLVQGGAEAFF. CDR3 sequence (DNA): TGTGCCAGCAGCTTAGTACAGGGTGGTGCTGAAGCTTTCTTT.

The CDR3 coding sequence is TGCGCCAGCAGCTTAGGGGTGGGAAACACCATATATTTT. Translation gives CASSLGVGNTIYF. This chain connects TRBV5-1 to TRBJ1-3, with D perhaps TRBD1 (5 bases). Germline V gives CDR1 SGHRS, CDR2 YFSETQ. The length of the CDR3 is 13 residues. V lost 2 bases and J lost 4, with 7 bases in between.

The J gene is TRBJ1-5, the V gene TRBV30; D is ambiguous. The CDR3 sequence is 12 residues long. The ends were cut back, 3 bases at V and 2 bases at J, with 5 bases in the middle. Germline loops: CDR1 GTSNPN, CDR2 SVGIG (reference sequence). In DNA, the CDR3 is TGTGCCTGGAGCCCTGGCAATCAGCCCCAGCATTTT. Its translation: CAWSPGNQPQHF. Complete variable domain (other parts from reference TRBV30 and TRBJ1-5): SQTIHQWPATLVQPVGSPLSLECTVEGTSNPNLYWYRQAAGRGLQLLFYSVGIGQISSEVPQNLSASRPQDRQFILSSKKLLLSDSGFYLCAWSPGNQPQHFGDGTRLSIL.

The V call is TRBV18, the J call TRBJ1-1; tentative D call: TRBD1 (6 bases). The ends were cut back, 6 bases at V and 0 bases at J, with 17 bases in the middle. Germline V lookup: CDR1 KGHSH, CDR2 LQKENI. The CDR3 runs to 16 residues. CDR3 protein: CASSQGISSMNTEAFF. The CDR3 DNA reads as TGTGCCAGCTCTCAGGGGATATCGAGTATGAACACTGAAGCTTTCTTT.

This chain links TRBV2 with TRBJ1-4; TRBD1 aligns across 9 bases. V was clipped by 1 base and J by 10 bases; unmatched bases: 13. CDR1 and CDR2 from the germline V gene are SNHLY and FYNNEI. The CDR3 covers 17 residues. The CDR3 DNA sequence: TGTGCCAGCAGTGAAGTGTCGACAGGGGGGGCCTCCGCAAAACTGTTTTTT. Protein product: CASSEVSTGGASAKLFF.

This chain uses TRBV27 with TRBJ1-2; the match to TRBD1 covers 7 bases. In germline, CDR1 is MNHEY, CDR2 SMNVEV (reference sequence). This CDR3 is 14 amino acids long. V shed 6 bases, J shed 4 bases, and the junction held 8 bases outside the gene matches. Here the CDR3 DNA reads TGTGCCAGCAGAAATCAGGGGGACTCCTATGGCTACACCTTC. Translated, it gives CASRNQGDSYGYTF.

The chain joins TRBV6-6 to TRBJ1-4, with 7 bases that match TRBD1. Germline V gives CDR1 MNHNY, CDR2 SVGAGI (reference sequence). V lost 6 bases, J lost 5 bases, and 3 bases stayed unmatched. The CDR3 sequence is 13 residues long. The CDR3 is CASSSGQNEKLFF. The CDR3 bases are TGTGCCAGCAGCTCGGGACAGAATGAAAAACTGTTTTTT.

This chain uses TRBV7-6 with TRBJ2-7; 10 nucleotides line up with TRBD2. The trim removed 9 bases at V and 5 bases at J, leaving 7 bases unmatched. Germline values: CDR1 SGHVS, CDR2 FNYEAQ. The CDR3 runs 13 residues. The CDR3 sequence: CARQGTSDHEQYF. The CDR3 region has the DNA TGTGCCAGACAGGGGACTAGCGACCACGAGCAGTACTTC.

The V call is TRBV28, the J call TRBJ2-4, with D possibly matching TRBD1 (6 bases). This CDR3 has 18 amino acids. V was cut by 4 bases and J by 0 bases, with 19 bases left in between. Germline CDR1 and CDR2: MDHEN and SYDVKM. CDR3 amino acids: CASSSKIGQTKAKNIQYF. CDR3 DNA: TGTGCCAGCAGTTCCAAGATCGGACAGACAAAAGCCAAAAACATTCAGTACTTC.

A word on this clone: This sample includes further DNA sequences coding for the same CDR3. The CDR3 reads CAWSGGGGNQPQHF. The CDR3 nucleotides read TGTGCCTGGAGCGGGGGGGGAGGCAATCAGCCCCAGCATTTT. This chain connects TRBV30 to TRBJ1-5; weak D call: TRBD1 (5 bases). Trimming pared 3 bases from V and 2 bases from J, leaving 11 bases between. This CDR3 comprises 14 residues. Germline CDR1 and CDR2: GTSNPN and SVGIG (reference sequence).